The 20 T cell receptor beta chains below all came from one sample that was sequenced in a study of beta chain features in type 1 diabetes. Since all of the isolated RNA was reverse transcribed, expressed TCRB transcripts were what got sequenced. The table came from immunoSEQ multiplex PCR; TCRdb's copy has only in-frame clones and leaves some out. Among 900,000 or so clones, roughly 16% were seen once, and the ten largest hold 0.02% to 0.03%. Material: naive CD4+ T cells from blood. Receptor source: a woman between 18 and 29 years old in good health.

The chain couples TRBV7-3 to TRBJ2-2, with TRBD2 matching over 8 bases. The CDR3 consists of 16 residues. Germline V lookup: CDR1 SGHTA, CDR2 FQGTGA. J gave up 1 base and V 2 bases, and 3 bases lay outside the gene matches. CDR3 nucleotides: TGTGCCAGCAGCTTATCCGGGAGGGGGAACACCGGGGAGCTGTTTTTT. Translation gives CASSLSGRGNTGELFF.

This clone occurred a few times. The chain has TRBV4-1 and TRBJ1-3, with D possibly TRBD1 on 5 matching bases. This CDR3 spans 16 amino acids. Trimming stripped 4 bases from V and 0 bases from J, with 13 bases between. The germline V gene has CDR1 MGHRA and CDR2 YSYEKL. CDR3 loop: CASSLREARSGNTIYF. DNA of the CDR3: TGCGCCAGCAGCCTCAGGGAAGCCCGCTCTGGAAACACCATATATTTT.

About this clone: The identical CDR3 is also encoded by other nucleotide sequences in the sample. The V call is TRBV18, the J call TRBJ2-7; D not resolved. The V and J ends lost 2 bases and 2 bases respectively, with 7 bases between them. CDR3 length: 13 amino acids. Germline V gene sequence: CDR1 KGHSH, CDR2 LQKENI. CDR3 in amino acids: CASSPGPTYEQYF. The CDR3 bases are TGTGCCAGCTCACCAGGACCCACCTACGAGCAGTACTTC.

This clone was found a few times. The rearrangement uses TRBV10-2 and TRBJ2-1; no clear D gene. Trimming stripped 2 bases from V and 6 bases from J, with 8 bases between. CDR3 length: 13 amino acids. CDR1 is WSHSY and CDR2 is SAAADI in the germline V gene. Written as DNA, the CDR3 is TGCGCCAGCAGTGAGAGTGTTCGCAATGAGCAGTTCTTC. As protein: CASSESVRNEQFF.

CDR3 residues: CASSSPGQGLYEQYF. In DNA, the CDR3 is TGTGCCAGCAGTTCACCGGGACAGGGTCTCTACGAGCAGTACTTC. This sequence joins TRBV28 and TRBJ2-7; 9 bases are shared with TRBD1. V lost 4 bases to trimming and J lost 3 bases; unmatched junction nucleotides: 7. The germline CDR1 and CDR2 sequences are MDHEN and SYDVKM. The CDR3 consists of 15 residues. Together with reference TRBV28 and TRBJ2-7, the CDR3 gives the full variable domain: DVKVTQSSRYLVKRTGEKVFLECVQDMDHENMFWYRQDPGLGLRLIYFSYDVKMKEKGDIPEGYSVSREKKERFSLILESASTNQTSMYLCASSSPGQGLYEQYFGPGTRLTVT.

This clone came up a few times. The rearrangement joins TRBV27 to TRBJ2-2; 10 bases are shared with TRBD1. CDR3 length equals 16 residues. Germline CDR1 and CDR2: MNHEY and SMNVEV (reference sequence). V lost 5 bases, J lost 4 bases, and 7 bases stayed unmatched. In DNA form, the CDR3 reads TGTGCCAGCAGTCGCCGGGACAGGGGCGGCACCGGGGAGCTGTTTTTT. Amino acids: CASSRRDRGGTGELFF.

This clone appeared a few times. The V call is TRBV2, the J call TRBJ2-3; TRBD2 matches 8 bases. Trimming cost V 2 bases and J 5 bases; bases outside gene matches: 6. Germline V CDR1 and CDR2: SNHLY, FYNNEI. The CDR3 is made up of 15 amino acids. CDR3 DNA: TGTGCCAGCAGTGAACCGGGAGGGCCGGGAGATACGCAGTATTTT. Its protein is CASSEPGGPGDTQYF.

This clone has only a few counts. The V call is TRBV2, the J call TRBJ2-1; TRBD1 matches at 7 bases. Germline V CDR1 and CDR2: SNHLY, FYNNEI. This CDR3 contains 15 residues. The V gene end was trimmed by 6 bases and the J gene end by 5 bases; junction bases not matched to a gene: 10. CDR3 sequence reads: CASSPDSGTDNEQFF. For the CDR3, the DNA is TGTGCCAGCAGCCCAGATTCCGGGACAGACAATGAGCAGTTCTTC.

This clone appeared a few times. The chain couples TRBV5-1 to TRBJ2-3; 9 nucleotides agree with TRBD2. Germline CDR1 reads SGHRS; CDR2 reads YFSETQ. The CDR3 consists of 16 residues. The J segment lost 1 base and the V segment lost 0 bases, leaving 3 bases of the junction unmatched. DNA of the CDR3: TGCGCCAGCAGCTTGGATCGACTAGCGGGCACAGATACGCAGTATTTT. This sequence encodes CASSLDRLAGTDTQYF.

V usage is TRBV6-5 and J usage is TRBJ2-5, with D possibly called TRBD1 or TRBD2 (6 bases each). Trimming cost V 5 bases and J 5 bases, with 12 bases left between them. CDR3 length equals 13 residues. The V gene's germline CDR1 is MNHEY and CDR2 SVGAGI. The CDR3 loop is CASSRQEGETQYF. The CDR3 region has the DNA TGTGCCAGCAGTCGACAGGAGGGGGAGACCCAGTACTTC.

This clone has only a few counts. The CDR3 region has the DNA TGCGCCAGCAGCTTGGGATCCAGCGGCAGGAACACCGGGGAGCTGTTTTTT. It codes for CASSLGSSGRNTGELFF. The chain is built from TRBV5-1 and TRBJ2-2, with a possible D match to TRBD2 (5 bases). Germline lookup yields CDR1 SGHRS and CDR2 YFSETQ. The V and J ends lost 0 bases and 1 base respectively, with 13 bases between them. The CDR3 loop spans 17 amino acids.

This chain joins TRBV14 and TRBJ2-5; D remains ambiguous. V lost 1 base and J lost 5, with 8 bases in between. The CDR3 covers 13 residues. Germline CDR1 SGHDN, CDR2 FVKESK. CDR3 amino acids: CASSQGRRETQYF. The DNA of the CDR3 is TGTGCCAGCAGCCAAGGGCGTCGGGAGACCCAGTACTTC.

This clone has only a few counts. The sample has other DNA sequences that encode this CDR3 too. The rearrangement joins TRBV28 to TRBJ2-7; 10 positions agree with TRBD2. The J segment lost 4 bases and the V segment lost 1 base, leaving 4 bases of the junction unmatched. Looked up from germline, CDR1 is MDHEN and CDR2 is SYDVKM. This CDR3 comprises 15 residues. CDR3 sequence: CASSLFASGSYEQYF. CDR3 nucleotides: TGTGCCAGCAGTTTATTCGCTAGCGGGAGTTACGAGCAGTACTTC.

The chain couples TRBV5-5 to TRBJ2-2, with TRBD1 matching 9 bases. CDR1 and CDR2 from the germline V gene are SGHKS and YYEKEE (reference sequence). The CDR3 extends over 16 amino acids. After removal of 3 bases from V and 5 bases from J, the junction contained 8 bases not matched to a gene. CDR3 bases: TGTGCCAGCAGCTGGACAGGGGCGGGGATGACCGGGGAGCTGTTTTTT. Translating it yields CASSWTGAGMTGELFF.

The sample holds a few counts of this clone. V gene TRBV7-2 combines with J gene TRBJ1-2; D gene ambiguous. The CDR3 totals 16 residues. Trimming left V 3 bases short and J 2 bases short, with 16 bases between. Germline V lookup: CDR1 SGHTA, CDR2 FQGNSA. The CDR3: CASSFGSALRNYGYTF. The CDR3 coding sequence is TGTGCCAGCAGCTTTGGTAGCGCGTTGAGGAACTATGGCTACACCTTC.

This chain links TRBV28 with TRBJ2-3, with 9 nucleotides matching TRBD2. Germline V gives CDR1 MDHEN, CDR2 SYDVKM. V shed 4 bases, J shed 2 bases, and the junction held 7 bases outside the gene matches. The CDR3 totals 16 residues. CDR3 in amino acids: CASSSLAGSITDTQYF. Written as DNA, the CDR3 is TGTGCCAGCAGTTCTCTAGCGGGAAGTATCACAGATACGCAGTATTTT.

DNA of the CDR3: TGCAGCGTTGCGCAGGGGAATCCCACAGATACGCAGTATTTT. As protein: CSVAQGNPTDTQYF. This chain links TRBV29-1 with TRBJ2-3, with a tentative D call TRBD1 (6 bases). Germline V gene sequence: CDR1 SQVTM, CDR2 ANQGSEA. This CDR3 has 14 amino acids. Trimming shortened V by 4 bases and J by 2 bases, and 13 bases separated the two germline ends.

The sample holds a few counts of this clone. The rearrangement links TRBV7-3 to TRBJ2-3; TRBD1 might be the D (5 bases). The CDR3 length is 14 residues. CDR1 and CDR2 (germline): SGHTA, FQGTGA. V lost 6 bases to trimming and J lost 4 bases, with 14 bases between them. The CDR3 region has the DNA TGTGCCAGCAGTTTAGGGGCCCCCGCAGATACGCAGTATTTT. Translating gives CASSLGAPADTQYF.

CDR3 protein: CASSRMGDYEQYF. The CDR3 nucleotides are TGTGCCAGCAGTCGAATGGGGGATTACGAGCAGTACTTC. The rearrangement uses TRBV28 and TRBJ2-7; either TRBD1 or TRBD2 may fit D (5 bases each). The CDR3 totals 13 residues. The germline V gene has CDR1 MDHEN and CDR2 SYDVKM. V gave up 5 bases and J gave up 4 bases, with 12 bases separating them.

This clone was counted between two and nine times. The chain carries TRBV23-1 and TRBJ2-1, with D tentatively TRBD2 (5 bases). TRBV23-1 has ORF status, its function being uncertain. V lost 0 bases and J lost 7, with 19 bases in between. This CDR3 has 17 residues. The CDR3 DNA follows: TGCGCCAGCAGTCAATCGAGGGCGGAGCCCAGAAAAAATGAGCAGTTCTTC. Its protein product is CASSQSRAEPRKNEQFF.